The T cell receptor beta chain described here comes from a study of blood T cell repertoires in COVID-19 (dated by TCRdb to 2018 to 2021). About the study as a whole: Samples covering the acute and convalescent phases of COVID-19 were provided by collaborators in the United States, Italy and Spain. The material from the prospective study consisted of cDNA or gDNA derived from T cells, B-cell-depleted T cells, or PBMCs. Deeply sampled blood TCRbeta repertoires from subjects exposed to, actively infected with, or recovered from COVID-19 were included in the dataset. The repertoires were released in a freely available public database meant as a resource for research on the immune response to SARS-CoV-2. Samples were obtained from the ongoing ImmuneRACE study (first 160 participants) and from 1,254 subjects provided by 6 global collaborators. Sample metadata almost always included a de-identified subject ID, COVID-19 status, age in years and sex. Where available, HLA class I and class II types were obtained from metadata supplied by the sample provider rather than from assay-based typing.

V lost 4 bases and J lost 5 bases, and the count of bases not matched to a germline gene is 2. According to the germline V gene, CDR1 reads MNHEY and CDR2 reads SVGAGI. The cysteine opens and the phenylalanine closes a CDR3 of 14 amino acids. The retained sequence is limited to the CDR3, 42 bases, with the frame set at the first base. Participants in the prospective study were aged roughly 18 to 100 years, lived in about two dozen United States geographic areas, and enrolled through a virtual design. Cohort assignment in the prospective study relied on participant-reported clinical history from a screening survey and a study questionnaire. A participant counted as exposed if, within 2 weeks of entering the study, that participant had been in contact with someone who had a PCR-confirmed or clinician-diagnosed COVID-19 case. In the prospective study, mobile phlebotomists collected whole blood, serum and a nasopharyngeal or oropharyngeal swab from each participant. Additional blood draws and questionnaires over a 2-month period could optionally be provided by prospective study participants. Blood samples from the prospective study were shipped frozen or at room temperature prior to DNA extraction.

To note about this clone: Its antigen is not yet known. Per-base quality was not reported, and no clone a single base away is much larger than it.

TCRbeta CDR3 regions were amplified from genomic DNA by means of the immunoSEQ Assay, a bias-controlled multiplex PCR. In the authors' own workflow: The number of nucleated cells in each sample was estimated by amplification of reference gene primers within the assay. To quantify the absolute abundance of each unique TCRbeta CDR3 rearrangement, sequence reads were collapsed and filtered. For each sample, productive Simpson clonality was calculated as the square root of Simpson's diversity index over productive rearrangements. TCRdb retrieved this table from immuneACCESS and kept in-frame rearrangements only. Not all clones are present; in checked studies, unresolved V genes account for under half, and no reason is known for the remainder. V, J and clone size are taken as reported in that table, and D and trimming were inferred from the DNA itself. The sample profile shows 120,000 to 150,000 clones; roughly four fifths of them were found once. The top ten clones comprise approximately 1.6% of the sample.

Here is what the overall study found, with its caveats: The amount of clinical and demographic metadata varied by source and participant and was provided uncurated.

The sequence was collected from a woman younger than 30 who had been exposed to COVID-19. The chain is made from TRBV6-5 and TRBJ2-2, with 9 middle bases fitting TRBD2. What was sequenced was PBMCs or T cells enriched from blood (not recorded which). The CDR3 is CASSLAGVTGELFF. At the DNA level, the sequence is TGTGCCAGCAGTTTAGCGGGAGTTACCGGGGAGCTGTTTTTT.